This T cell receptor (beta chain) appears in the sequencing data of a study of spatial heterogeneity in lung cancer. V was shortened by 6 bases and J by 0 bases, with 6 bases between the two germline ends. The CDR3 loop spans 13 amino acids. Germline CDR1 MNHEY, CDR2 SMNVEV (reference sequence). Every cDNA TCR molecule received its own unique molecular identifier. MiXCR, run by TCRdb on the 5' RACE reads, gives a single entry per CDR3 protein. The data contain roughly 71,000 distinct CDR3 sequences, 8% to 9.5% of them singletons. Time point in this sample: blood at routine non-recurrence follow-up after resection.

Sequences were derived from PBMCs, sampled at follow-up. The J gene is TRBJ2-1, the V gene TRBV27; TRBD2 is a possible D gene (5 bases). This receptor was taken from a female donor with early-stage non-small cell lung cancer. CDR3 in DNA: TGTGCCAGCAGACGGGACTCCTACAATGAGCAGTTCTTC. Protein: CASRRDSYNEQFF.